A single sample is the source of the 4 T cell receptor beta chains below, sequenced in a study of cytomegalovirus exposure and HLA in healthy donors. Researchers ran the PCR with 60 Vbeta and 13 Jbeta primers. The assay was immunoSEQ multiplex PCR, and TCRdb's table has in-frame clones only and misses some. The repertoire consists of roughly 120,000 clones, with around 79% occurring once and the leading ten covering 1.5%. Input material: PBMCs. Receptors were obtained from a woman in her late teens or twenties in good health and CMV-seronegative.

This clone was seen a single time. V gene TRBV27 combines with J gene TRBJ2-3, with TRBD2 as a possible D gene (5 bases). Germline lookup yields CDR1 MNHEY and CDR2 SMNVEV (reference sequence). The CDR3 length is 13 residues. V gave up 2 bases and J gave up 6 bases, with 9 bases separating them. CDR3 protein: CASSLGSGDTQYF. CDR3 sequence (DNA): TGTGCCAGCAGTTTAGGTTCGGGGGATACGCAGTATTTT.

This sequence joins TRBV7-8 and TRBJ1-1; D may be TRBD1 (6 bases). V dropped 1 base and J dropped 5 bases, with 8 bases sitting between them. In germline, CDR1 is SGHVS, CDR2 FQNEAQ. This CDR3 has 13 amino acids. The CDR3 sequence is CASSLVQGTEAFF. The CDR3 DNA sequence: TGTGCCAGCAGCTTAGTTCAGGGGACTGAAGCTTTCTTT.

The chain carries TRBV7-2 and TRBJ2-5; 9 bases agree with TRBD2. Losses at the gene ends were 4 bases for V and 6 bases for J; bases not matched to a gene: 6. This CDR3 has 14 residues. The germline CDR1 and CDR2 sequences are SGHTA and FQGNSA. In DNA, the CDR3 is TGTGCCAGCAGCTCGGGACTAGCTTTGAAGACCCAGTACTTC. This codes for CASSSGLALKTQYF.

This clone was picked up a small number of times. This CDR3 is CASSPLAGGTGELFF. CDR3 in DNA: TGTGCCAGCAGTCCCTTAGCGGGAGGTACCGGGGAGCTGTTTTTT. V usage is TRBV27 and J usage is TRBJ2-2; TRBD2 matches 10 bases. Per the germline V gene, CDR1 is MNHEY and CDR2 is SMNVEV (reference sequence). The CDR3 is 15 amino acids. V lost 5 bases to trimming and J lost 5 bases; unmatched junction nucleotides: 5.